The next 32 T cell receptor beta chains were all read from a single sample in a study of OX40 agonist ivuxolimab in advanced cancers. The method was immunoSEQ multiplex PCR; TCRdb's version includes in-frame clones alone and lacks a portion of them. Here the sample spans 20,000 to 25,000 clones, 85% to 90% being singletons. The sequenced sample was CD4+ or CD8+ T cells sorted from blood, obtained in a trial of the OX40 agonist ivuxolimab. These TCRs come from an adult with an advanced solid tumor such as melanoma, head and neck, liver or kidney cancer.

The J gene is TRBJ2-7, the V gene TRBV11-2; 12 bases map to TRBD2. Germline loops: CDR1 SGHAT, CDR2 FQNNGV. V gave up 5 bases and J gave up 2 bases; unmatched junction bases: 10. This CDR3 has 17 amino acids. CDR3 residues: CASSLSRPSGGAYEQYF. The CDR3 nucleotides are TGTGCCAGCAGCCTTAGTAGACCTAGCGGGGGGGCCTACGAGCAGTACTTC.

CDR3 in DNA: TGTGCCAGCAGCTTAGCCCTAGGTCGGGACACAGATACGCAGTATTTT. Translated, it gives CASSLALGRDTDTQYF. The chain uses TRBV11-2 and TRBJ2-3; weak D call: TRBD2 (5 bases). This CDR3 comprises 16 residues. The V gene lost 1 base and the J gene lost 2 bases, with 13 bases spanning the gap. Per germline, CDR1 SGHAT and CDR2 FQNNGV.

The chain carries TRBV28 and TRBJ1-5; weak D call: TRBD1 (5 bases). Germline-derived CDR1 and CDR2 are MDHEN and SYDVKM. The CDR3 sequence is 18 residues long. Trimming shortened V by 3 bases and J by 0 bases, and 18 bases separated the two germline ends. The CDR3 loop is CASSLVDLWGLSNQPQHF. The DNA of the CDR3 is TGTGCCAGCAGTTTGGTGGACCTCTGGGGCCTTAGCAATCAGCCCCAGCATTTT.

For this clone: Germline and junction disagree at one end, which may indicate a read error. The chain uses TRBV19 and TRBJ2-7, with D hard to call. The length of the CDR3 is 17 residues. In germline, CDR1 is LNHDA, CDR2 SQIVND (reference sequence). CDR3 DNA sequence: TGTGCCAGTAGTGTAGAGTCCCGGCCAAGTTTAATCTACGAGCAGTACTTC. This sequence encodes CASSVESRPSLIYEQYF.

The CDR3 sequence: CASSQTGLLAKNIQYF. CDR3 DNA: TGTGCCAGCAGCCAGACAGGTCTCCTAGCCAAAAACATTCAGTACTTC. The chain links TRBV7-8 to TRBJ2-4; D perhaps matches TRBD1 (6 bases). V gave up 5 bases and J gave up 0 bases, with 14 bases separating them. CDR1 and CDR2 from the germline V gene are SGHVS and FQNEAQ. The CDR3 is made up of 16 amino acids.

The rearrangement uses TRBV14 and TRBJ1-4, with D hard to call. The CDR3 spans 15 residues. V was pared by 4 bases and J by 0 bases, with 9 bases between. Looked up from germline, CDR1 is SGHDN and CDR2 is FVKESK. CDR3: CASSPGTATNEKLFF. CDR3 bases: TGTGCCAGCAGCCCCGGCACAGCAACTAATGAAAAACTGTTTTTT.

V usage is TRBV13 and J usage is TRBJ2-1; D gene ambiguous. This CDR3 region has 13 residues. CDR1 is PRHDT and CDR2 is FYEKMQ in the germline V gene (reference sequence). V dropped 5 bases and J dropped 7 bases, with 12 bases sitting between them. The CDR3 sequence: CASSQDLGNEQFF. The DNA of the CDR3 is TGTGCCAGCAGCCAAGACTTGGGAAATGAGCAGTTCTTC.

The chain joins TRBV30 to TRBJ2-7; no reliable D call. V gave up 4 bases and J gave up 0 bases, with 7 bases separating them. CDR1 and CDR2 from the germline V gene are GTSNPN and SVGIG (reference sequence). CDR3 length equals 12 residues. CDR3 protein: CAWNIISYEQYF. The CDR3 DNA sequence: TGTGCCTGGAACATTATCTCCTACGAGCAGTACTTC.

The CDR3 region is CASSLSRRDGGETQYF. CDR3 sequence (DNA): TGTGCCAGCAGTTTATCGAGGAGGGACGGCGGGGAGACCCAGTACTTC. This sequence joins TRBV27 and TRBJ2-5; D is possibly TRBD2 (6 bases). The ends were cut back, 0 bases at V and 5 bases at J, with 16 bases in the middle. The germline V gene has CDR1 MNHEY and CDR2 SMNVEV (reference sequence). CDR3 length equals 16 residues.

The CDR3, as DNA: TGTGCCATCAGGGTTTCCTACGAGCAGTACTTC. Translation: CAIRVSYEQYF. The chain couples TRBV30 to TRBJ2-7; perhaps TRBD1 as D (5 bases). CDR1 is GTSNPN and CDR2 is SVGIG in the germline V gene (reference sequence). CDR3 length: 11 residues. Trimming removed 8 bases from V and 1 base from J, with 9 bases in between.

V gene TRBV10-3 combines with J gene TRBJ2-7, with D uncertain. CDR3 length equals 16 residues. V was shortened by 4 bases and J by 7 bases, with 23 bases between the two germline ends. Germline V gene data show CDR1 as ENHRY and CDR2 as SYGVKD. CDR3 in DNA: TGTGCCATCAGTGGTAGGGCGGCAGACCCGACGAGGGAGCAGTACTTC. Its protein product is CAISGRAADPTREQYF.

J is TRBJ1-3 and V is TRBV5-6; D call uncertain. Germline CDR1 reads SGHDT; CDR2 reads YYEEEE. The V end was cut by 0 bases, the J end by 0 bases, with 7 bases between. This CDR3 is built from 15 residues. CDR3 residues: CASSLGVSSGNTIYF. The CDR3, as DNA: TGTGCCAGCAGCTTGGGGGTGAGCTCTGGAAACACCATATATTTT.

This CDR3 is CALGDRNTGELFF. CDR3 DNA sequence: TGTGCCCTCGGGGACCGGAACACCGGGGAGCTGTTTTTT. V usage is TRBV11-2 and J usage is TRBJ2-2, with D perhaps TRBD1 or TRBD2 (5 bases each). V lost 11 bases and J 1 base, leaving 11 bases between the germline ends. CDR3 size: 13 residues. Germline assignment: CDR1 SGHAT and CDR2 FQNNGV.

The chain links TRBV11-1 to TRBJ2-4; D remains unclear. Germline CDR1 SGHAT, CDR2 FQDESV (reference sequence). Trimming removed 1 base at V and 1 base at J, with 11 bases between. This CDR3 has 16 residues. As DNA, the CDR3 is TGTGCCAGCAGCTTAGGGCAGGAGTACGCCAAAAACATTCAGTACTTC. This codes for CASSLGQEYAKNIQYF.

The rearrangement uses TRBV6-5 and TRBJ1-4, with a possible D match to TRBD1 (6 bases). Trimming shortened V by 0 bases and J by 3 bases, and 11 bases separated the two germline ends. CDR3 length: 16 amino acids. Germline V gene sequence: CDR1 MNHEY, CDR2 SVGAGI. CDR3 sequence (DNA): TGTGCCAGCAGTTACTCGAGGGCAGGGGCTAATGAAAAACTGTTTTTT. Residues: CASSYSRAGANEKLFF.

The chain is built from TRBV7-9 and TRBJ2-7, with TRBD1 matching over 12 bases. With V trimmed by 5 bases and J by 6 bases, 5 bases remained unmatched. The germline gives CDR1 SEHNR, CDR2 FQNEAQ (reference sequence). The CDR3 contains 14 residues. CDR3 nucleotide sequence: TGTGCCAGCAGCCCCCAGGGACAGGGGGCCGAGCAGTACTTC. Residues: CASSPQGQGAEQYF. Full variable domain (missing parts from reference TRBV7-9 and TRBJ2-7): DTGVSQNPRHKITKRGQNVTFRCDPISEHNRLYWYRQTLGQGPEFLTYFQNEAQLEKSRLLSDRFSAERPKGSFSTLEIQRTEQGDSAMYLCASSPQGQGAEQYFGPGTRLTVT.

The rearrangement uses TRBV14 and TRBJ2-3; D possibly corresponds to TRBD2 (5 bases). Trimming took 1 base from V and 2 from J, leaving 10 bases between them. The CDR3 extends over 15 amino acids. Germline values: CDR1 SGHDN, CDR2 FVKESK. The CDR3 region is CASSQGEGFTDTQYF. The CDR3 nucleotides read TGTGCCAGCAGCCAAGGTGAGGGCTTCACAGATACGCAGTATTTT.

The rearrangement uses TRBV1 and TRBJ1-5. TRBV1 is termed a pseudogene. The CDR3 is made up of 14 amino acids. The CDR3: CTSSLQIRGQPQHF. The CDR3 DNA reads as TGCACCAGCAGCCTTCAGATACGCGGTCAGCCCCAGCATTTT.

In its sample, this clone was seen a few times. This chain uses TRBV28 with TRBJ2-1; possible D gene TRBD2, 6 bases. The germline gives CDR1 MDHEN, CDR2 SYDVKM. Deletions cut 7 bases from V and 0 bases from J, with 16 bases between. CDR3 size: 16 residues. The CDR3 spells CASNPLATSSYNEQFF. CDR3 nucleotides: TGTGCCAGCAACCCCCTAGCGACAAGCTCCTACAATGAGCAGTTCTTC.

The chain is built from TRBV19 and TRBJ1-1; maybe TRBD1 (6 bases). This CDR3 spans 14 amino acids. The germline V gene has CDR1 LNHDA and CDR2 SQIVND (reference sequence). Trimming stripped 4 bases from V and 3 bases from J, with 12 bases between. CDR3 DNA sequence: TGTGCCAGTAGTAACAGGGAGGGGGACACTGAAGCTTTCTTT. Translation gives CASSNREGDTEAFF.

The V call is TRBV11-2, the J call TRBJ2-7; D perhaps matches TRBD1 (5 bases). The CDR3 length is 13 residues. Germline V gene lookup returns CDR1 SGHAT and CDR2 FQNNGV. Trimming took off 7 bases at V and 5 bases at J, with 15 bases between the two ends. This CDR3 is CASKETVLDEQYF. CDR3 coding DNA: TGTGCCAGCAAGGAGACAGTCCTCGACGAGCAGTACTTC.

The chain combines TRBV12-5 with TRBJ2-5, with D tentatively TRBD1 (5 bases). V was shortened by 5 bases and J by 1 base, with 11 bases between the two germline ends. The CDR3 covers 14 residues. The germline gives CDR1 LGHNT, CDR2 FRNRAP. The chain's CDR3 is CASGPTEIQETQYF. CDR3 nucleotide sequence: TGTGCTAGTGGTCCGACAGAAATCCAAGAGACCCAGTACTTC.

This chain joins TRBV18 and TRBJ2-5; perhaps TRBD2 as D (6 bases). Trimming cost V 3 bases and J 5 bases, with 13 bases left between them. In germline, CDR1 is KGHSH, CDR2 LQKENI. The CDR3 totals 14 residues. As DNA, the CDR3 is TGTGCCAGCTCACCCCCGGGGGAGGAGGAGACCCAGTACTTC. Protein: CASSPPGEEETQYF.

V gene TRBV9 combines with J gene TRBJ1-2; unclear D gene. This CDR3 contains 14 residues. Germline V lookup: CDR1 SGDLS, CDR2 YYNGEE. Trimming left V 0 bases short and J 8 bases short, with 14 bases between. CDR3 nucleotides: TGTGCCAGCAGCGTAGCGGTGGATTATCACGGCTACACCTTC. It specifies CASSVAVDYHGYTF.

The chain links TRBV6-1 to TRBJ1-2; D not resolved. V lost 4 bases, J lost 8 bases, and 8 bases lay in between. Germline CDR1 and CDR2: MNHNS and SASEGT. This CDR3 contains 11 residues. Here the CDR3 reads CASSVHGGYTF. Here the CDR3 DNA reads TGTGCCAGCAGTGTGCACGGAGGCTACACCTTC.

The J gene is TRBJ2-1, the V gene TRBV7-9; D unclear. This CDR3 contains 13 residues. V dropped 3 bases and J dropped 6 bases, with 9 bases sitting between them. Germline V gene lookup returns CDR1 SEHNR and CDR2 FQNEAQ (reference sequence). The CDR3 spells CASSLFSGNEQFF. DNA for the CDR3: TGTGCCAGCAGCTTGTTTTCGGGCAATGAGCAGTTCTTC.

Worth noting for this clone: Within the sample, other DNA sequences also encode this same CDR3. This chain connects TRBV5-5 to TRBJ1-1; no definite D call. Trimming took 1 base from V and 0 from J, leaving 10 bases between them. Germline lookup yields CDR1 SGHKS and CDR2 YYEKEE (reference sequence). The CDR3 is 15 amino acids. The CDR3 here is CASSLFADMNTEAFF. Here the CDR3 DNA reads TGTGCCAGCAGCTTGTTCGCGGATATGAACACTGAAGCTTTCTTT.

This clone was detected once. V and J are TRBV28 and TRBJ1-1, with a weak D call TRBD1 (5 bases). CDR1 MDHEN and CDR2 SYDVKM come from the germline V gene. V was clipped by 7 bases and J by 1 base, with 16 bases between them. CDR3 length equals 15 residues. CDR3 sequence (DNA): TGTGCCAGCATGAGACAGCTCAGTTGGAACACTGAAGCTTTCTTT. It yields the protein CASMRQLSWNTEAFF.

The chain couples TRBV11-2 to TRBJ2-7, with D possibly matching TRBD1 (5 bases). Trimming pared 3 bases from V and 2 bases from J, leaving 11 bases between. The CDR3 covers 14 residues. Looked up from germline, CDR1 is SGHAT and CDR2 is FQNNGV. In DNA, the CDR3 is TGTGCCAGCAGCTTTCCAGGGCCCCCCTACGAGCAGTACTTC. As protein: CASSFPGPPYEQYF.

The rearrangement joins TRBV5-4 to TRBJ2-7; D is possibly TRBD2 (6 bases). The germline V gene has CDR1 SGHNT and CDR2 YYREEE (reference sequence). Trimming stripped 0 bases from V and 0 bases from J, with 7 bases between. CDR3 length equals 14 residues. The CDR3 region is CASSLGDSSYEQYF. The CDR3 bases are TGTGCCAGCAGCTTGGGGGACTCCTCCTACGAGCAGTACTTC.

The chain links TRBV5-1 to TRBJ1-2; 8 nucleotides match TRBD1. The CDR3 is made up of 13 amino acids. V lost 2 bases to trimming and J lost 8 bases; unmatched junction nucleotides: 5. The germline CDR1 and CDR2 sequences are SGHRS and YFSETQ. CDR3 protein: CASSFQGAEGYTF. In nucleotides, the CDR3 is TGCGCCAGCAGCTTTCAGGGGGCCGAAGGCTACACCTTC.

This chain uses TRBV9 with TRBJ1-1, with 9 bases that match TRBD1. The V segment lost 3 bases and the J segment 13 bases; nucleotides outside the gene matches: 10. This CDR3 comprises 13 residues. Germline V gene data show CDR1 as SGDLS and CDR2 as YYNGEE. CDR3 DNA: TGTGCCAGCAGCGCTGGGACAGGGACCCCATTTTTCTTT. Its translation is CASSAGTGTPFFF.